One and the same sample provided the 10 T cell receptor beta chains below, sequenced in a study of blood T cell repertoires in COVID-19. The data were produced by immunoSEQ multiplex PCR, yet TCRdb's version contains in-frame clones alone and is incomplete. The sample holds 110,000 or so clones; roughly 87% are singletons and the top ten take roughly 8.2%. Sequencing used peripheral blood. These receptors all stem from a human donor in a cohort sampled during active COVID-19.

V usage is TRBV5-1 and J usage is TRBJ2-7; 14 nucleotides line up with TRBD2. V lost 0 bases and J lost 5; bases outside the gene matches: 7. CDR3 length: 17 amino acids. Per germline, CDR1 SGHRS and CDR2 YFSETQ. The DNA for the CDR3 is TGCGCCAGCAGCTTGGAGGGGACTAGCGGGAGCCTCGACGAGCAGTACTTC. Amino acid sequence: CASSLEGTSGSLDEQYF. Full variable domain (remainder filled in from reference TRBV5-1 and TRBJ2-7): KAGVTQTPRYLIKTRGQQVTLSCSPISGHRSVSWYQQTPGQGLQFLFEYFSETQRNKGNFPGRFSGRQFSNSRSEMNVSTLELGDSALYLCASSLEGTSGSLDEQYFGPGTRLTVT.

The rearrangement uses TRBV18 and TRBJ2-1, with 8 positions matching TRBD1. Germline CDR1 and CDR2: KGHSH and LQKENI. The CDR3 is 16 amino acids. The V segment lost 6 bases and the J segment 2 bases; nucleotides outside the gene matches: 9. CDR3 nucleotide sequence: TGTGCCAGCTCTCGACAGGGGTGGGGACCCTACAATGAGCAGTTCTTC. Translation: CASSRQGWGPYNEQFF.

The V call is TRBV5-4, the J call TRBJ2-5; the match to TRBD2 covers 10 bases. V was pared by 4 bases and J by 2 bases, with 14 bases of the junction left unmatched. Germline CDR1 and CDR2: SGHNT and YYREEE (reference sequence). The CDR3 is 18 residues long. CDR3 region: CASSPGLAGELGQETQYF. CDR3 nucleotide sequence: TGTGCCAGCAGCCCAGGGCTAGCGGGAGAATTAGGGCAAGAGACCCAGTACTTC.

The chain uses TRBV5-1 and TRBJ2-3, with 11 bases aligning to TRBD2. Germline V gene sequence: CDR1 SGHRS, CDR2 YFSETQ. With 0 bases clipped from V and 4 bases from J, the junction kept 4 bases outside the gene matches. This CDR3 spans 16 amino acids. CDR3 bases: TGCGCCAGCAGCTTGGCCCCTAGCGGGGGGCCAGATACGCAGTATTTT. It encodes CASSLAPSGGPDTQYF.

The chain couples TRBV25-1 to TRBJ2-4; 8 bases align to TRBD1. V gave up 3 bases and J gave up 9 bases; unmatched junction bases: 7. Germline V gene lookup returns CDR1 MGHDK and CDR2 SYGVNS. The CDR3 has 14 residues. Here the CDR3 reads CASSDTGTGGIQYF. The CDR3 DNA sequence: TGTGCCAGCAGTGATACCGGGACAGGAGGCATTCAGTACTTC.

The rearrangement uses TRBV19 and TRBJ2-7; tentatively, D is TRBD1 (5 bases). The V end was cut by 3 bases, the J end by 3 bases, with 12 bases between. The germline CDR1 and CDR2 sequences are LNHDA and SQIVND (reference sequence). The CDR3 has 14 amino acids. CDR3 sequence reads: CASSIRKGLYEQYF. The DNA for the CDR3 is TGTGCCAGTAGTATTCGTAAGGGGCTCTACGAGCAGTACTTC.

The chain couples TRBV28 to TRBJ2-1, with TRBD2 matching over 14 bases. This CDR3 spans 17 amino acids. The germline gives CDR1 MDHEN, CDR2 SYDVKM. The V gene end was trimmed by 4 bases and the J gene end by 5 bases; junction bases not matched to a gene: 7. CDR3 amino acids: CASSSRTSGRYNNEQFF. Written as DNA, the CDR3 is TGTGCCAGCAGTTCCCGGACTAGCGGGAGGTATAACAATGAGCAGTTCTTC.

CDR3 residues: CASSEAGVQETQYF. The DNA of the CDR3 is TGTGCCAGTAGTGAAGCGGGAGTCCAAGAGACCCAGTACTTC. V is TRBV19 and J is TRBJ2-5, with TRBD2 matching over 8 bases. The junction had 3 bases not matched to a gene; V was cut back by 5 bases and J by 1 base. This CDR3 spans 14 amino acids. CDR1 and CDR2 (germline): LNHDA, SQIVND (reference sequence).

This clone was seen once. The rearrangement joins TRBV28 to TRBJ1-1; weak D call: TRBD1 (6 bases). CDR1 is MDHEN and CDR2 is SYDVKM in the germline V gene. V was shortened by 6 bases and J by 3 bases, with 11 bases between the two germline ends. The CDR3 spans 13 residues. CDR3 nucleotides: TGTGCCAGCAGGGACAGTTTATACACTGAAGCTTTCTTT. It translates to CASRDSLYTEAFF.

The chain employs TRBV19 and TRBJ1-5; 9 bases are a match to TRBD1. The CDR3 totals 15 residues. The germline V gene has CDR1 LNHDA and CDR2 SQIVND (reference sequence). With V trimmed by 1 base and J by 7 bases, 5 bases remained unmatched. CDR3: CASSIGDRDGQPQHF. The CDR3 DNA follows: TGTGCCAGTAGTATAGGGGACAGGGATGGGCAGCCCCAGCATTTT.